These 19 T cell receptor beta chains originate from one sample sequenced in a study of OX40 agonist ivuxolimab in advanced cancers. This table comes from immunoSEQ multiplex PCR, and its TCRdb copy is limited to in-frame clones, with some not included. This table holds tens of thousands of clones, around 90% found once. The sequences come from CD4+ or CD8+ T cells sorted from blood, collected in a trial of the OX40 agonist ivuxolimab. All receptors come from an adult with an advanced solid tumor such as melanoma, head and neck, liver or kidney cancer.

The chain carries TRBV5-4 and TRBJ2-5, with TRBD2 identical over 15 bases. V shed 4 bases, J shed 5 bases, and the junction held 6 bases outside the gene matches. This CDR3 is built from 16 residues. Germline-derived CDR1 and CDR2 are SGHNT and YYREEE (reference sequence). The CDR3 DNA follows: TGTGCCAGCAGCCCCGGGACTAGCGGGAGGTTGGAGACCCAGTACTTC. It is translated as CASSPGTSGRLETQYF.

This rearrangement joins TRBV7-9 to TRBJ1-5, with D hard to call. This CDR3 region has 12 residues. In germline, CDR1 is SEHNR, CDR2 FQNEAQ (reference sequence). V was clipped by 6 bases and J by 0 bases, with 3 bases between them. DNA of the CDR3: TGTGCCAGCAGTGGTAGCAATCAGCCCCAGCATTTT. Translation gives CASSGSNQPQHF.

This clone was recorded only once. The V gene is TRBV25-1, the J gene TRBJ1-5; perhaps TRBD1 as D (6 bases). Trimming removed 5 bases at V and 6 bases at J, with 17 bases between. The CDR3 is 15 amino acids. CDR1 is MGHDK, CDR2 SYGVNS, per germline. In nucleotides, the CDR3 is TGTGCCAGCAGTCCGAGGGGGGGGGCGAGTCAGCCCCAGCATTTT. Translating it yields CASSPRGGASQPQHF.

The chain links TRBV7-3 to TRBJ2-2; a weak D match, TRBD2 (5 bases). Germline CDR1 SGHTA, CDR2 FQGTGA. V was trimmed by 1 base and J by 0 bases, leaving 9 bases between them. CDR3 length: 16 residues. In nucleotides, the CDR3 is TGTGCCAGCAGCTTAATTAATAGCGCGAACACCGGGGAGCTGTTTTTT. It yields the protein CASSLINSANTGELFF.

V and J are TRBV7-2 and TRBJ1-5; 8 bases line up with TRBD1. The germline CDR1 and CDR2 sequences are SGHTA and FQGNSA. V was pared by 5 bases and J by 2 bases, with 8 bases of the junction left unmatched. This CDR3 contains 16 residues. CDR3 coding DNA: TGTGCCAGCAGCCTAGACGGACAGGGCGGCAATCAGCCCCAGCATTTT. It is translated as CASSLDGQGGNQPQHF.

V is TRBV11-2 and J is TRBJ2-5; TRBD2 aligns across 9 bases. The ends lost 7 bases at V and 5 bases at J; junction bases unmatched: 8. The germline V gene has CDR1 SGHAT and CDR2 FQNNGV. CDR3 size: 14 residues. The CDR3 DNA reads as TGTGCCAGCACGCAGGCTAGCGGGAAGGAGACCCAGTACTTC. Encoded protein: CASTQASGKETQYF.

This clone was recorded once. The CDR3: CASSIQRNAEAFF. CDR3 bases: TGTGCCAGCAGTATACAACGTAACGCTGAAGCTTTCTTT. The chain recombines TRBV7-2 with TRBJ1-1; no clear D gene. CDR1 and CDR2 (germline): SGHTA, FQGNSA. This CDR3 spans 13 amino acids. V gave up 6 bases and J gave up 6 bases, with 14 bases separating them.

This clone came up once. The V and J genes are TRBV6-5 and TRBJ1-1; D gene unclear. The CDR3 spans 14 residues. Germline values: CDR1 MNHEY, CDR2 SVGAGI. V gave up 6 bases and J gave up 1 base, with 12 bases separating them. The CDR3 sequence is CASRSRRRNTEAFF. CDR3 bases: TGTGCCAGCAGGAGCCGAAGGAGGAACACTGAAGCTTTCTTT.

The V gene is TRBV7-2, the J gene TRBJ1-6; 9 positions agree with TRBD1. The CDR3 covers 15 residues. J gave up 7 bases and V 1 base, and 2 bases lay outside the gene matches. Germline loops: CDR1 SGHTA, CDR2 FQGNSA. As DNA, the CDR3 is TGTGCCAGCAGCTTAGGTGGGACAGGGAATTCACCCCTCCACTTT. Translated: CASSLGGTGNSPLHF.

The chain has TRBV6-5 and TRBJ2-5, with a tentative D call TRBD1 (5 bases). Looked up from germline, CDR1 is MNHEY and CDR2 is SVGAGI. The CDR3 is 13 amino acids. Trimming removed 6 bases at V and 7 bases at J, with 15 bases between. The CDR3 DNA is TGTGCCAGCAGGAGGACAAGGGCAGGGACCCAGTACTTC. Protein: CASRRTRAGTQYF.

As DNA, the CDR3 is TGTGCCAGCACTTGGGGGGGCGCGGATGGCTACACCTTC. It translates to CASTWGGADGYTF. The chain couples TRBV5-6 to TRBJ1-2, with D tentatively TRBD1 (6 bases). CDR1 is SGHDT, CDR2 YYEEEE, per germline. The CDR3 has 13 residues. V gave up 6 bases and J gave up 6 bases, with 15 bases separating them.

The chain has TRBV19 and TRBJ1-1; 9 bases fit TRBD1. Germline assignment: CDR1 LNHDA and CDR2 SQIVND (reference sequence). The CDR3 spans 14 residues. V dropped 8 bases and J dropped 0; count of bases not matched to a gene: 4. As DNA, the CDR3 is TGTGCCAGTGGCCGGGACAGGGTGAACACTGAAGCTTTCTTT. Amino acids: CASGRDRVNTEAFF.

The rearrangement uses TRBV27 and TRBJ2-3; D remains ambiguous. The CDR3 has 14 amino acids. The V and J ends lost 0 bases and 0 bases respectively, with 4 bases between them. Germline V lookup: CDR1 MNHEY, CDR2 SMNVEV (reference sequence). For the CDR3, the DNA is TGTGCCAGCAGTTTATCGGCAAGCACAGATACGCAGTATTTT. It codes for CASSLSASTDTQYF.

V is TRBV5-1 and J is TRBJ2-7, with D possibly called TRBD1 or TRBD2 (5 bases each). The V end was cut by 1 base, the J end by 5 bases, with 19 bases between. This CDR3 region has 16 residues. Germline assignment: CDR1 SGHRS and CDR2 YFSETQ. The CDR3 sequence is CASSLWVGVGGDEQYF. In nucleotides, the CDR3 is TGCGCCAGCAGCTTGTGGGTAGGGGTCGGAGGCGACGAGCAGTACTTC.

The V and J genes are TRBV5-4 and TRBJ1-3; D possibly corresponds to TRBD1 (5 bases). V gave up 4 bases and J gave up 4 bases, with 12 bases separating them. This CDR3 comprises 14 residues. Germline CDR1 reads SGHNT; CDR2 reads YYREEE (reference sequence). CDR3 residues: CASSQDILGNTIYF. CDR3 sequence (DNA): TGTGCCAGCAGCCAGGACATCCTCGGAAACACCATATATTTT.

This clone came up once. The CDR3 DNA is TGTGCCAGCAGTTATTCCCCCCAGGGGGTTGAAGCTTTCTTT. Translating gives CASSYSPQGVEAFF. The chain carries TRBV6-6 and TRBJ1-1, with 7 positions matching TRBD1. V was pared by 3 bases and J by 7 bases, with 8 bases of the junction left unmatched. CDR1 is MNHNY, CDR2 SVGAGI, per germline (reference sequence). CDR3 length equals 14 residues.

The rearrangement uses TRBV7-2 and TRBJ1-1; D uncertain. Trimming cost V 4 bases and J 0 bases, with 15 bases left between them. Germline CDR1 reads SGHTA; CDR2 reads FQGNSA. This CDR3 is built from 16 residues. CDR3: CASSSRGKNMNTEAFF. In DNA, the CDR3 is TGTGCCAGCAGCTCTAGAGGGAAAAACATGAACACTGAAGCTTTCTTT.

This clone was seen only a few times. The chain couples TRBV27 to TRBJ2-4; TRBD1 matches 9 bases. The CDR3 consists of 16 residues. The J segment lost 3 bases and the V segment lost 5 bases, leaving 8 bases of the junction unmatched. From germline, CDR1 is MNHEY and CDR2 SMNVEV (reference sequence). CDR3 sequence: CASSLRTGEGKNIQYF. CDR3 in DNA: TGTGCCAGCAGTCTAAGGACAGGGGAAGGCAAAAACATTCAGTACTTC.

The chain carries TRBV27 and TRBJ2-6; a weak D match, TRBD1 (6 bases). Deletions cut 5 bases from V and 0 bases from J, with 14 bases between. This CDR3 is built from 17 residues. The germline V gene has CDR1 MNHEY and CDR2 SMNVEV (reference sequence). CDR3 sequence: CASSRPDRFSGANVLTF. The CDR3 DNA follows: TGTGCCAGCAGTAGACCAGACAGGTTCTCTGGGGCCAACGTCCTGACTTTC.